These 5 T cell receptor beta chains originate from one sample sequenced in a study of blood T cell repertoires in COVID-19. Here immunoSEQ multiplex PCR was the method, and the copy in TCRdb shows in-frame clones only, minus some. The data show some 74,000 clones, approximately 83% seen once. Sequencing was performed on peripheral blood. The receptors were sampled from an older man with acute or convalescent COVID-19.

This sequence joins TRBV24-1 and TRBJ1-5, with TRBD1 as a possible D gene (5 bases). CDR1 and CDR2 from the germline V gene are KGHDR and SFDVKD. The V end was cut by 4 bases, the J end by 0 bases, with 15 bases between. The CDR3 contains 17 residues. The CDR3 loop reads CATSESTGFGSNQPQHF. The CDR3, as DNA: TGTGCCACCAGTGAGTCTACAGGCTTTGGTAGCAATCAGCCCCAGCATTTT.

The chain uses TRBV7-6 and TRBJ2-7, with 16 bases lining up with TRBD2. The CDR3 is made up of 21 amino acids. V trimming: 2 bases; J trimming: 3 bases; junction bases outside the gene matches: 16. The germline V gene has CDR1 SGHVS and CDR2 FNYEAQ. CDR3 residues: CASSLLAPGLAGGLNGYEQYF. The CDR3 DNA reads TGTGCCAGCAGCTTATTGGCCCCGGGACTAGCGGGAGGGCTCAATGGCTACGAGCAGTACTTC.

This chain joins TRBV3-1 (or the pseudogene TRBV3-2) and TRBJ1-1; D unresolved. This CDR3 has 15 residues. Trimming removed 4 bases at V and 0 bases at J, with 12 bases between. Germline V lookup: CDR1 LGHDT, CDR2 YNNKEL (reference sequence). The CDR3 region is CASSPFRFMNTEAFF. In DNA, the CDR3 is TGTGCCAGCAGCCCGTTCCGGTTTATGAACACTGAAGCTTTCTTT.

The chain links TRBV4-2 to TRBJ1-4; possibly TRBD1 for D (5 bases). The CDR3 runs 17 residues. The germline gives CDR1 LGHNA, CDR2 YNFKEQ. With 0 bases removed from V and 8 bases from J, the gap between germline ends came to 19 bases. CDR3 protein: CASSQDLGGTLGEKLFF. CDR3 DNA: TGTGCCAGCAGCCAAGATCTCGGGGGGACCTTAGGGGAAAAACTGTTTTTT.

The V gene is TRBV24-1, the J gene TRBJ2-1; no clear D. V was trimmed by 4 bases and J by 2 bases, leaving 8 bases between them. From germline, CDR1 is KGHDR and CDR2 SFDVKD. The CDR3 consists of 14 residues. The CDR3 nucleotides are TGTGCCACCAGTGACAGGTCTACCTACAATGAGCAGTTCTTC. It yields the protein CATSDRSTYNEQFF.